A selection of T cell receptor beta chains follows, all from one sample in a study of blood T cell repertoires in COVID-19. The repertoire was sequenced with immunoSEQ multiplex PCR; TCRdb's copy has only in-frame clones and lacks some. The sample lists 350,000 to 450,000 clones; 80% to 95% were seen once. The specimen was PBMCs or T cells enriched from blood (not recorded which). The receptors derive from a woman aged 35 to 49 who had been exposed to COVID-19. Each CDR3 is given with its conserved first and last residue. The order of the fields is V gene, D gene, clone size, J gene, CDR3 DNA, CDR3 protein. The D gene is left open where the match is weak. For some rows the clone size is stated as once, few or many, or as a class when expanded; others skip it.

v_gene: TRBV19; d_gene: TRBD1; abundance: .; j_gene: TRBJ1-5; CDR3nt: TGTGCCAGTAGCGGGAACCAGGGGGAGGGCAATCAGCCCCAGCATTTT; CDR3aa: CASSGNQGEGNQPQHF
v_gene: TRBV24-1; d_gene: .; abundance: .; j_gene: TRBJ2-3; CDR3nt: TGTGCCACCAGTGATTCCGGTCTTCGCACAGATACGCAGTATTTT; CDR3aa: CATSDSGLRTDTQYF
v_gene: TRBV19; d_gene: .; abundance: few; j_gene: TRBJ2-1; CDR3nt: TGTGCCAGTAGCCCCGGAACGGGTCGAGCTGAGCAGTTCTTC; CDR3aa: CASSPGTGRAEQFF
v_gene: TRBV7-8; d_gene: .; abundance: .; j_gene: TRBJ2-1; CDR3nt: TGTGCCAGCAGCCCGGCGGAGGACTCCTACAATGAGCAGTTCTTC; CDR3aa: CASSPAEDSYNEQFF
v_gene: TRBV6-5; d_gene: TRBD1; abundance: .; j_gene: TRBJ2-7; CDR3nt: TGTGCCAGCAGGGACAGGGGTTCGAGCTCCTACGAGCAGTACTTC; CDR3aa: CASRDRGSSSYEQYF
v_gene: TRBV6-2/TRBV6-3; d_gene: TRBD2; abundance: .; j_gene: TRBJ2-1; CDR3nt: TGTGCCAGCAGCGCTCAGCGGGATACGTATGAGCAGTTCTTC; CDR3aa: CASSAQRDTYEQFF
v_gene: TRBV27; d_gene: .; abundance: .; j_gene: TRBJ2-7; CDR3nt: TGTGCCAGCAGTTCCAAATGGACAGCGGACTACGAGCAGTACTTC; CDR3aa: CASSSKWTADYEQYF
v_gene: TRBV18; d_gene: TRBD1; abundance: .; j_gene: TRBJ2-2; CDR3nt: TGTGCCAGCGCCGGTCAAACAGGGGCCACCGGGGAGCTGTTTTTT; CDR3aa: CASAGQTGATGELFF
v_gene: TRBV30; d_gene: .; abundance: .; j_gene: TRBJ2-2; CDR3nt: TGTGCCTGGAGTGTGAGGGTGGCTGGGGAGCTGTTTTTT; CDR3aa: CAWSVRVAGELFF
v_gene: TRBV19; d_gene: TRBD1; abundance: .; j_gene: TRBJ2-7; CDR3nt: TGTGCCACGAGGACAGGGGTCTACGAGCAGTACTTC; CDR3aa: CATRTGVYEQYF
v_gene: TRBV12-3/TRBV12-4; d_gene: .; abundance: once; j_gene: TRBJ2-7; CDR3nt: TGTGCCAGCAGCAAATTAGCCTACGAGCAGTACTTC; CDR3aa: CASSKLAYEQYF
v_gene: TRBV19; d_gene: .; abundance: .; j_gene: TRBJ1-1; CDR3nt: TGTGCCAGTAGTATAGCCGGGGGGCGCAGGGAAAGGAACACTGAAGCTTTCTTT; CDR3aa: CASSIAGGRRERNTEAFF
v_gene: TRBV7-2; d_gene: .; abundance: .; j_gene: TRBJ2-1; CDR3nt: TGTGCCAGCAGCTCCCATGCGGCGCGTAATGAGCAGTTCTTC; CDR3aa: CASSSHAARNEQFF
v_gene: TRBV2; d_gene: TRBD1; abundance: .; j_gene: TRBJ1-4; CDR3nt: TGTGCCAGCAGGCGACAGGGAACGACTAATGAAAAACTGTTTTTT; CDR3aa: CASRRQGTTNEKLFF
v_gene: TRBV28; d_gene: .; abundance: .; j_gene: TRBJ2-3; CDR3nt: TGTGCCAGCAGCCCGGAGCGTGGGCAGTATTTT; CDR3aa: CASSPERGQYF
v_gene: TRBV10-2; d_gene: .; abundance: once; j_gene: TRBJ1-4; CDR3nt: TGCGCCAGCACCGCCCGGGACACGCAGGATGAAAAACTGTTTTTT; CDR3aa: CASTARDTQDEKLFF